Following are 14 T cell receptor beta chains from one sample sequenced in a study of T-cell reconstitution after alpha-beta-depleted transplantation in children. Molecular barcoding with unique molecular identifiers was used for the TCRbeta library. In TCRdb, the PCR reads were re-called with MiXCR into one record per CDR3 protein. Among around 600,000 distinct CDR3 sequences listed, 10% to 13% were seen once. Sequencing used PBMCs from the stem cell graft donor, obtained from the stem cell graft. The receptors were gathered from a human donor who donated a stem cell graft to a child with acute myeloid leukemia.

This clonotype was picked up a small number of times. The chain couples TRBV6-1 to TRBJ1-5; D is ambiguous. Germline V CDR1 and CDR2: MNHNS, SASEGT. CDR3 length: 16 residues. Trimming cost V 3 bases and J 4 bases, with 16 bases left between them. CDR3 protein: CASSDPFRDNNQPQHF. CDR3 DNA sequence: TGTGCCAGCAGTGACCCCTTTCGGGATAATAATCAGCCCCAGCATTTT.

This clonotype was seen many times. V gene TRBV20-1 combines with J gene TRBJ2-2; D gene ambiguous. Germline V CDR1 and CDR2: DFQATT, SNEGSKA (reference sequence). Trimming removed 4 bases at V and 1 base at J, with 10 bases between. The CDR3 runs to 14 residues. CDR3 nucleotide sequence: TGCAGTGCTATCGGACGGCTGAACACCGGGGAGCTGTTTTTT. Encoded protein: CSAIGRLNTGELFF.

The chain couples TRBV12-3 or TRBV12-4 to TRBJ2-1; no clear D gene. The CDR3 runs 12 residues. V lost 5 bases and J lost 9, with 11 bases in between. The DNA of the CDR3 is TGTGCCAGCAGTGATAAACCAACTGAGCAGTTCTTC. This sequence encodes CASSDKPTEQFF.

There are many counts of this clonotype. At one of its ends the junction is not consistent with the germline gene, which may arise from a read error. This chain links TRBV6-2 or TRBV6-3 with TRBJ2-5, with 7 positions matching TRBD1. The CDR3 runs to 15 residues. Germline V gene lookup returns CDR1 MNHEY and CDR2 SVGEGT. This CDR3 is CASSDSRDRQETQYF. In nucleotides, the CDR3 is TGTGCCAGCAGTGACTCCCGGGACAGACAAGAGACCCAGTACTTC.

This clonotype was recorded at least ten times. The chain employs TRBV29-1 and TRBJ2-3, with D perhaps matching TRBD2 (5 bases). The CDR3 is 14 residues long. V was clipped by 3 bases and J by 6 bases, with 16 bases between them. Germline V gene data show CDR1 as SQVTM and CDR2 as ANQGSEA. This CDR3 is CSVERAQRMDTQYF. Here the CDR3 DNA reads TGCAGCGTTGAGAGGGCCCAACGGATGGATACGCAGTATTTT.

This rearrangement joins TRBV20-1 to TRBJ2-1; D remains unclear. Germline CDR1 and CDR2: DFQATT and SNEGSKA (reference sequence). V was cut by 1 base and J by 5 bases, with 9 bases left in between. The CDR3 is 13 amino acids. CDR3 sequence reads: CSARGTVNNEQFF. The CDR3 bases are TGCAGTGCTAGAGGAACCGTTAACAATGAGCAGTTCTTC.

This CDR3 is CSATPQTGGLYEQYF. The CDR3 DNA is TGCAGTGCTACTCCCCAGACAGGGGGGTTGTACGAGCAGTACTTC. V gene TRBV20-1 combines with J gene TRBJ2-7, with 9 bases fitting TRBD1. Germline V gene lookup returns CDR1 DFQATT and CDR2 SNEGSKA (reference sequence). The CDR3 consists of 15 residues. Trimming took 4 bases from V and 4 from J; bases not matched to a gene: 11.

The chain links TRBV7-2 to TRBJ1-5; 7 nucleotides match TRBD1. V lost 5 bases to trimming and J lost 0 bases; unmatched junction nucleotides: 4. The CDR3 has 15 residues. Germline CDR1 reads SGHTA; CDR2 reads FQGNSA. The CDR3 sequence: CASSQGGRSNQPQHF. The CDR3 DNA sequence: TGTGCCAGCAGCCAGGGGGGGCGTAGCAATCAGCCCCAGCATTTT.

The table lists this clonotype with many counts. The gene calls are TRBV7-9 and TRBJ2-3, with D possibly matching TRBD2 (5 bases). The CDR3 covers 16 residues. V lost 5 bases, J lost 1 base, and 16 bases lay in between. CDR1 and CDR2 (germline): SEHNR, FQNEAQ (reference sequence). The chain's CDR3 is CASSLETGRGTDTQYF. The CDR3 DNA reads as TGTGCCAGCAGCCTCGAGACCGGGCGGGGCACAGATACGCAGTATTTT. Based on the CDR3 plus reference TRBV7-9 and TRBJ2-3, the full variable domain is DTGVSQNPRHKITKRGQNVTFRCDPISEHNRLYWYRQTLGQGPEFLTYFQNEAQLEKSRLLSDRFSAERPKGSFSTLEIQRTEQGDSAMYLCASSLETGRGTDTQYFGPGTRLTVL.

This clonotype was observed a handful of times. In nucleotides, the CDR3 is TGTGCCAGCAACATAGGGGGACTGTTGCGCCCCCTCCACTTT. The encoded protein is CASNIGGLLRPLHF. The chain combines TRBV27 with TRBJ1-6, with a weak D call TRBD1 (6 bases). Germline V gives CDR1 MNHEY, CDR2 SMNVEV (reference sequence). This CDR3 has 14 residues. The V and J ends lost 7 bases and 13 bases respectively, with 20 bases between them.

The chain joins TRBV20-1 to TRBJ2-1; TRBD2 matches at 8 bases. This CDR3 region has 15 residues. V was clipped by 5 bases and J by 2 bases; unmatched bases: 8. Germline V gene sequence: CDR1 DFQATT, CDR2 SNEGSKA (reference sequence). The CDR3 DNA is TGCAGTGCTGACCTAAGCGGGAGCGCCTACAATGAGCAGTTCTTC. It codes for CSADLSGSAYNEQFF.

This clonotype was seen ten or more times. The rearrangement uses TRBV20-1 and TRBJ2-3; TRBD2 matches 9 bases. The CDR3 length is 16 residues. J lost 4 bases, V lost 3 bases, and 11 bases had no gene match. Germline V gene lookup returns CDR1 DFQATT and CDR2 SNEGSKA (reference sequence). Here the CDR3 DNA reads TGCAGTGCTAGCCCTACATCTTGGACTAGCGCAGATACGCAGTATTTT. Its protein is CSASPTSWTSADTQYF.

In DNA form, the CDR3 reads TGTGCCAGCAAGTTGGCGGGAGTGGGGAACACCGGGGAGCTGTTTTTT. This sequence encodes CASKLAGVGNTGELFF. This rearrangement joins TRBV6-2 or TRBV6-3 to TRBJ2-2; 7 nucleotides line up with TRBD2. J gave up 1 base and V 7 bases, and 9 bases lay outside the gene matches. The germline V gene encodes CDR1 MNHEY and CDR2 SVGEGT. The CDR3 runs to 16 residues.

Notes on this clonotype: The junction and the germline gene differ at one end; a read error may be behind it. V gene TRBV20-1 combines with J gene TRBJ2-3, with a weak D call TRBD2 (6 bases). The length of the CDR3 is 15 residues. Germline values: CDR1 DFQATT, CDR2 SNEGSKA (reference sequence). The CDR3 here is CCARDTSRSTDTQYF. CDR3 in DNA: TGCTGTGCTAGAGATACTAGCCGCAGCACAGATACGCAGTATTTT.